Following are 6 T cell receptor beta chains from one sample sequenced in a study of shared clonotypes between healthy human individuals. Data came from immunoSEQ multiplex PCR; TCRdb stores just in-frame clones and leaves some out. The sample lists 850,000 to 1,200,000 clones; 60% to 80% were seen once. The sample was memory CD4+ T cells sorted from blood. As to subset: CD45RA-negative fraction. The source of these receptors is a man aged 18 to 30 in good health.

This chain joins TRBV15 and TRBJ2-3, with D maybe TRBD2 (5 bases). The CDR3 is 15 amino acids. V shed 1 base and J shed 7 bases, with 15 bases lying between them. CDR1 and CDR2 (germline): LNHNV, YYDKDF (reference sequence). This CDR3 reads CATSRAPPGGNTQYF. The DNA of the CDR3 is TGTGCCACCAGCAGAGCTCCGCCAGGAGGAAATACGCAGTATTTT.

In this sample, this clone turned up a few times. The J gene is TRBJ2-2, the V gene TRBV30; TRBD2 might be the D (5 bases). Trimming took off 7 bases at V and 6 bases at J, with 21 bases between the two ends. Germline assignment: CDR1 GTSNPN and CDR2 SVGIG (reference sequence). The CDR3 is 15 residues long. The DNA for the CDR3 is TGTGCCTTCTCCGCTCTCAGCGGATGGGCCGGGGAGCTGTTTTTT. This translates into CAFSALSGWAGELFF.

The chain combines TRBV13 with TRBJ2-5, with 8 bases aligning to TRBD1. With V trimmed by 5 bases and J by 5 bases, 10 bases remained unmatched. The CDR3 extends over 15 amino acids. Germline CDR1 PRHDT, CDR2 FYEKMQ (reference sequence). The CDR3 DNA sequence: TGTGCCAGCAGCCCTGGACAGGGAATACGGGAGACCCAGTACTTC. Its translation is CASSPGQGIRETQYF.

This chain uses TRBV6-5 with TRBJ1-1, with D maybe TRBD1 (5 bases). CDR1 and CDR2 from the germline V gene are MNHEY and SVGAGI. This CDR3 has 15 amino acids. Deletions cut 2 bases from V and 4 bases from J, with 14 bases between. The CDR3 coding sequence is TGTGCCAGCAGTTACGGTAGGGGTCAGAGCACTGAAGCTTTCTTT. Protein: CASSYGRGQSTEAFF.

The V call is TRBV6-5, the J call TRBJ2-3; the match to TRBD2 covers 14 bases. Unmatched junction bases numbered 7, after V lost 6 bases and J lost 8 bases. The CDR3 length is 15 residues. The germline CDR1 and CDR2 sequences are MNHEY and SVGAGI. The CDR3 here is CASSSGLAGDGTQYF. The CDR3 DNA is TGTGCCAGCAGCTCGGGACTAGCGGGAGATGGTACGCAGTATTTT.

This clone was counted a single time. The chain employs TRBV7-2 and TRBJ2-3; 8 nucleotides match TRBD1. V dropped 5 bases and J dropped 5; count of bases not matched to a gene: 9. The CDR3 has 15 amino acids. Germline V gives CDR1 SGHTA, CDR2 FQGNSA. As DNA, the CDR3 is TGTGCCAGCAGCCCCCTAGGACAGGGCGTAGATACGCAGTATTTT. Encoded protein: CASSPLGQGVDTQYF. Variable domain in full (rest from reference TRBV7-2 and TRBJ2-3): GAGVSQSPSNKVTEKGKDVELRCDPISGHTALYWYRQSLGQGLEFLIYFQGNSAPDKSGLPSDRFSAERTGGSVSTLTIQRTQQEDSAVYLCASSPLGQGVDTQYFGPGTRLTVL.